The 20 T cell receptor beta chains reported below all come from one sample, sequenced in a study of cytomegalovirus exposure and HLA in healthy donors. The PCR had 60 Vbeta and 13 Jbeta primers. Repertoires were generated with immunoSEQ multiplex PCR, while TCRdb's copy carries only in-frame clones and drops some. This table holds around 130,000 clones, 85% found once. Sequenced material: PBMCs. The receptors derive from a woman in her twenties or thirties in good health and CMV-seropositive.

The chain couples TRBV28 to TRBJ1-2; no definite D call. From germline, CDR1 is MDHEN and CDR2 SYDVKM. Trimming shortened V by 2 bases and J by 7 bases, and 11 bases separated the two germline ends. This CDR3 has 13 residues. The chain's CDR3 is CASSLMERGGYTF. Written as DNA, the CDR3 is TGTGCCAGCAGTTTAATGGAGCGGGGTGGCTACACCTTC.

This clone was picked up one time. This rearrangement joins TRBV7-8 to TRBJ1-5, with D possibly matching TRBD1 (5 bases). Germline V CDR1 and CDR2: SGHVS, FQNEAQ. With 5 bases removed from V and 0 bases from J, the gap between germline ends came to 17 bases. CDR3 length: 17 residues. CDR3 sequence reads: CASSEYRTLYSNQPQHF. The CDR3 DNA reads TGTGCCAGCAGCGAGTACAGGACGCTCTATAGCAATCAGCCCCAGCATTTT.

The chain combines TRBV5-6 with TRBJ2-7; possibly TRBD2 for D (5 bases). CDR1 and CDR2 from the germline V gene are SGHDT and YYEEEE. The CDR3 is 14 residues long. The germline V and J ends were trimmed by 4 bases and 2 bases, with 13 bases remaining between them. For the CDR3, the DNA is TGTGCCAGCAGCCGCCGGGGTCAGCCCTACGAGCAGTACTTC. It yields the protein CASSRRGQPYEQYF. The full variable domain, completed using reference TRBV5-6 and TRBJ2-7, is DAGVTQSPTHLIKTRGQQVTLRCSPKSGHDTVSWYQQALGQGPQFIFQYYEEEERQRGNFPDRFSGHQFPNYSSELNVNALLLGDSALYLCASSRRGQPYEQYFGPGTRLTVT.

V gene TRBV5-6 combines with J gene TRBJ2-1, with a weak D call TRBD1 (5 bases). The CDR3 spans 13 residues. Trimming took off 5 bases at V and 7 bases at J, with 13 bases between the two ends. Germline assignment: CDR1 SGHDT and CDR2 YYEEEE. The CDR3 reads CASRGTDRNEQFF. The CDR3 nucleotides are TGTGCCAGCAGGGGCACCGACAGAAATGAGCAGTTCTTC.

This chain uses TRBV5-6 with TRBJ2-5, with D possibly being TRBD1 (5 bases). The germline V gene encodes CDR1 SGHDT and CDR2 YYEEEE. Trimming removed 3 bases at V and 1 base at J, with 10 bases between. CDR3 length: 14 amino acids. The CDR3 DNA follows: TGTGCCAGCAGCTATAGGACATCCCAAGAGACCCAGTACTTC. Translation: CASSYRTSQETQYF.

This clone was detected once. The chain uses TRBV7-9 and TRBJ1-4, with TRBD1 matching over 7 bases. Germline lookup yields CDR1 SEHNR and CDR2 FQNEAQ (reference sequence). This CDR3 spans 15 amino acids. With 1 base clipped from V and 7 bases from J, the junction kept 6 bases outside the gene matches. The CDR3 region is CASSLVGTAFEKLFF. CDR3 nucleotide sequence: TGTGCCAGCAGCTTAGTTGGGACAGCGTTTGAAAAACTGTTTTTT.

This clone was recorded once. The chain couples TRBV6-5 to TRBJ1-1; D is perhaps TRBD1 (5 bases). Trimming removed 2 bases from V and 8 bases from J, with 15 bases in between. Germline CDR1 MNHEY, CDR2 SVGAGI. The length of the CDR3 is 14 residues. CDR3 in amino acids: CASSYGARQVEAFF. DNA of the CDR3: TGTGCCAGCAGTTACGGGGCTCGGCAGGTGGAAGCTTTCTTT.

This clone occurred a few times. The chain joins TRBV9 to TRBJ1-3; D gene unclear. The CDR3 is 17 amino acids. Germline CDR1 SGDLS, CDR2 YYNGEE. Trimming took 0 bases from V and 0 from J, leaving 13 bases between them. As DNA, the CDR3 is TGTGCCAGCAGCGTAGAGGCTGACTCGAGCTCTGGAAACACCATATATTTT. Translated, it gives CASSVEADSSSGNTIYF.

DNA of the CDR3: TGTGCCAGCAGTAGGACAGGGGGTAATGAAAAACTGTTTTTT. Amino acid sequence: CASSRTGGNEKLFF. The chain is built from TRBV6-5 and TRBJ1-4; 10 bases map to TRBD1. The CDR3 consists of 14 residues. CDR1 MNHEY and CDR2 SVGAGI come from the germline V gene. V was clipped by 5 bases and J by 4 bases; unmatched bases: 1.

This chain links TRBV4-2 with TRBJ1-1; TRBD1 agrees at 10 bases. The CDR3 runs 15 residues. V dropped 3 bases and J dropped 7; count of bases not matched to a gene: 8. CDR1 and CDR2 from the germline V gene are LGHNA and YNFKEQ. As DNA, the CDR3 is TGTGCCAGCAGCCACTCCGGGACAGGGGCGGGTGAAGCTTTCTTT. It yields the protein CASSHSGTGAGEAFF.

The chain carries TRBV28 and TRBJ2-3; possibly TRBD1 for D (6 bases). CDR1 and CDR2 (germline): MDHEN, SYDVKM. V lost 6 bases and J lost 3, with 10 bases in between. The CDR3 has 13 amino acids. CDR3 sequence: CASSPTGTDTQYF. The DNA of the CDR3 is TGTGCCAGCAGCCCTACAGGGACAGATACGCAGTATTTT.

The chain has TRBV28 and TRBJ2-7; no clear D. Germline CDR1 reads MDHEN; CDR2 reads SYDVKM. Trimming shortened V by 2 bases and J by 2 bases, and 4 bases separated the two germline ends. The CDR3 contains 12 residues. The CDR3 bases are TGTGCCAGCAGTTTAGCGACCTACGAGCAGTACTTC. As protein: CASSLATYEQYF.

CDR3 region: CASSKRQVEQYF. The CDR3 nucleotides are TGCGCCAGCAGCAAACGACAGGTCGAGCAGTACTTC. This chain links TRBV10-2 with TRBJ2-7; D perhaps matches TRBD1 (6 bases). CDR1 is WSHSY, CDR2 SAAADI, per germline. There are 12 residues in the CDR3. Trimming removed 6 bases from V and 6 bases from J, with 12 bases in between.

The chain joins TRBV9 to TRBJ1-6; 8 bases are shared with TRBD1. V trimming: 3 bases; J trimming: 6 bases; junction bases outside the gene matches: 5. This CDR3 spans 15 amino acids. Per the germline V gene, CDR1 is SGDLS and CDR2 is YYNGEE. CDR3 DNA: TGTGCCAGCAGCGGTCTGGGACAGGCTAATTCACCCCTCCACTTT. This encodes CASSGLGQANSPLHF.

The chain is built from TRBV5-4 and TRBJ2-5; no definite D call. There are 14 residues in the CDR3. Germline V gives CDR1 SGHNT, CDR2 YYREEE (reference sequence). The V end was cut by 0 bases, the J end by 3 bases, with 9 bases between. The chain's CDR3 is CASSLEVGEETQYF. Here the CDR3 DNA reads TGTGCCAGCAGCTTGGAGGTGGGCGAAGAGACCCAGTACTTC. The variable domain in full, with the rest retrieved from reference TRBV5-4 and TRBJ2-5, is ETGVTQSPTHLIKTRGQQVTLRCSSQSGHNTVSWYQQALGQGPQFIFQYYREEENGRGNFPPRFSGLQFPNYSSELNVNALELDDSALYLCASSLEVGEETQYFGPGTRLLVL.

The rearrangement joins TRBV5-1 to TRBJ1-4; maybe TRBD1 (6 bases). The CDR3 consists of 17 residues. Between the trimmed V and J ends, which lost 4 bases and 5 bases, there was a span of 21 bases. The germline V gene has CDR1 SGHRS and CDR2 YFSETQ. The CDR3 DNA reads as TGCGCCAGCAGCCCAACCTCGTACAGGGACCGAAATGAAAAACTGTTTTTT. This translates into CASSPTSYRDRNEKLFF.

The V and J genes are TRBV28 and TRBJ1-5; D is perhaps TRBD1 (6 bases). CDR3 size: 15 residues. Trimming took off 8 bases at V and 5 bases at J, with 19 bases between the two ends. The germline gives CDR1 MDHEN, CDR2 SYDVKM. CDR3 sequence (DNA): TGTGCCAGCTCTCTTACAGGGAAGGGGTATCAGCCCCAGCATTTT. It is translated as CASSLTGKGYQPQHF.

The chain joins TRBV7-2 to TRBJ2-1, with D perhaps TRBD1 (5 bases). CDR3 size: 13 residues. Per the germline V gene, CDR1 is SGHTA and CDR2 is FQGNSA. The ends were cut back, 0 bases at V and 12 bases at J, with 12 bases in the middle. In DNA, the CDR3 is TGTGCCAGCAGCTTAGCGGGGCGCCCGCGGCAGTTCTTC. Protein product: CASSLAGRPRQFF.

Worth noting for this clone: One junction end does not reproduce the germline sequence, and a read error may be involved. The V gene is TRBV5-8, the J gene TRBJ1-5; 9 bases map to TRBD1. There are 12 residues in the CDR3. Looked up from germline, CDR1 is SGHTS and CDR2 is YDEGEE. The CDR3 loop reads CASSIGTGHPNF. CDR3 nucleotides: TGTGCCAGCAGCATCGGGACAGGGCATCCAAATTTT.

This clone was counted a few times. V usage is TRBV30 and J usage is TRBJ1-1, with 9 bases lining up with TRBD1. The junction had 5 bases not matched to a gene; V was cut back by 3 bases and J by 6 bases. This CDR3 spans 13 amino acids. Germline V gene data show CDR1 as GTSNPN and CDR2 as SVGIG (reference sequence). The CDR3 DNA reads TGTGCCTGGAGGGACAGGGGAAGGCCTGAAGCTTTCTTT. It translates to CAWRDRGRPEAFF.